This T cell receptor (beta chain) appears in the sequencing data of a study of T cell changes during pregnancy in multiple sclerosis. Here immunoSEQ multiplex PCR was the method, and the copy in TCRdb shows in-frame clones only, minus some. The sample holds 39,000 or so clones, around 93% seen once. Trimming took 0 bases from V and 8 from J, leaving 11 bases between them. The CDR3 has 13 residues. Looked up from germline, CDR1 is SGHRS and CDR2 is YFSETQ. This clonotype was sampled from a female donor with multiple sclerosis, enrolled in a pregnancy study. V gene TRBV5-1 combines with J gene TRBJ1-2; no reliable D call. The specimen was CD8+ T cells from peripheral blood mononuclear cells, collected in the third trimester of pregnancy. The CDR3 sequence: CASSLGGDVGYTF. The CDR3 bases are TGCGCCAGCAGCTTGGGGGGAGATGTAGGCTACACCTTC.